This T cell receptor beta chain was recovered during a study of blood T cell repertoires in COVID-19. Study background: Samples of COVID-19 (acute and convalescent) were obtained from the United States, Italy and Spain. T cells, B-cell-depleted T cells, or PBMCs provided the cDNA or gDNA that served as material.

The V and J ends lost 5 bases and 1 base respectively, with 20 bases between them. The CDR3 spans 17 residues. Germline V gene data show CDR1 as MDHEN and CDR2 as SYDVKM. Adults between about 18 and 89 years of age took part from under 25 US areas. In the source study's methods: Cell counts per sample came from amplifying reference gene primers. The data were produced by immunoSEQ multiplex PCR, yet TCRdb's version contains in-frame clones alone and is incomplete. The V and J calls and the clone size are those of that table, but D and trimming were determined from the DNA. The table shows fewer than 250,000 clones, with about 84% occurring only once.

The source material was PBMCs or T cells enriched from blood (not recorded which). The TCR originated in a woman in her forties or fifties who had recovered from COVID-19. The chain links TRBV28 to TRBJ1-1, with TRBD1 as a possible D gene (6 bases). The CDR3 loop reads CASSQGGYRAPNTEAFF. The CDR3 coding sequence is TGTGCCAGCAGTCAAGGAGGTTACAGGGCACCGAACACTGAAGCTTTCTTT.